The 7 T cell receptor beta chains listed next were all sequenced from one sample in a study of T cell responses to AZD1222 COVID-19 vaccine. This table comes from immunoSEQ multiplex PCR, and its TCRdb copy is limited to in-frame clones, with some not included. The sample carries 110,000 to 150,000 clones, approximately 91% recorded once. The sequencing used peripheral blood, collected 28 days after the second AZD1222 dose. The receptors come from an adult who received the AZD1222 COVID-19 vaccine.

The rearrangement joins TRBV10-2 to TRBJ2-2, with 7 bases aligning to TRBD2. Germline lookup yields CDR1 WSHSY and CDR2 SAAADI. With 4 bases clipped from V and 3 bases from J, the junction kept 8 bases outside the gene matches. The CDR3 is 16 residues long. The CDR3 is CASSVVSLAYTGELFF. The CDR3 nucleotides read TGCGCCAGCAGTGTGGTATCACTAGCGTACACCGGGGAGCTGTTTTTT.

V and J are TRBV5-1 and TRBJ2-2; 7 bases map to TRBD1. Germline V gene data show CDR1 as SGHRS and CDR2 as YFSETQ. With 2 bases clipped from V and 7 bases from J, the junction kept 11 bases outside the gene matches. CDR3 length: 16 amino acids. The CDR3 here is CASSLPGQSLVGELFF. DNA for the CDR3: TGCGCCAGCAGCTTACCGGGACAGAGTCTTGTCGGGGAGCTGTTTTTT.

J is TRBJ2-7 and V is TRBV18; TRBD2 aligns across 8 bases. There are 16 residues in the CDR3. V lost 0 bases and J lost 4; bases outside the gene matches: 8. Germline V lookup: CDR1 KGHSH, CDR2 LQKENI. The CDR3 DNA sequence: TGTGCCAGCTCACCACCCCGGACTAGCTCTGCGTACGAGCAGTACTTC. Encoded protein: CASSPPRTSSAYEQYF.

The V and J genes are TRBV10-1 and TRBJ2-1; the D gene could be TRBD1 or TRBD2 (6 bases each). Germline-derived CDR1 and CDR2 are WNHNN and SYGVQD (reference sequence). There are 16 residues in the CDR3. Trimming stripped 3 bases from V and 6 bases from J, with 18 bases between. DNA for the CDR3: TGCGCCAGCAGTGACAGGGGAGGCCGTCGAGTCAATGAGCAGTTCTTC. Encoded protein: CASSDRGGRRVNEQFF.

V usage is TRBV6-4 and J usage is TRBJ2-1, with D perhaps matching TRBD2 (6 bases). CDR1 MRHNA and CDR2 SNTAGT come from the germline V gene. Deletions cut 2 bases from V and 7 bases from J, with 15 bases between. This CDR3 contains 15 residues. The CDR3 region has the DNA TGTGCCAGCAGTGACCGGAGCAGTGGAGGGAATGAGCAGTTCTTC. This codes for CASSDRSSGGNEQFF.

The V call is TRBV2, the J call TRBJ2-1; 13 nucleotides match TRBD2. CDR3 size: 19 residues. V shed 6 bases, J shed 3 bases, and the junction held 14 bases outside the gene matches. CDR1 SNHLY and CDR2 FYNNEI come from the germline V gene. The CDR3 nucleotides read TGTGCCAGCAGACACACATATGGGACTAGCGGGGAAGTCTACAATGAGCAGTTCTTC. As protein: CASRHTYGTSGEVYNEQFF.

The genes are TRBV30 and TRBJ1-1; a weak D match, TRBD1 (5 bases). This CDR3 is 13 amino acids long. V was clipped by 5 bases and J by 0 bases, with 10 bases between them. CDR1 is GTSNPN and CDR2 is SVGIG in the germline V gene (reference sequence). The CDR3 region has the DNA TGTGCCTGGCAGAGACAGCTGAACACTGAAGCTTTCTTT. Translating gives CAWQRQLNTEAFF. Based on the CDR3 plus reference TRBV30 and TRBJ1-1, the full variable domain is SQTIHQWPATLVQPVGSPLSLECTVEGTSNPNLYWYRQAAGRGLQLLFYSVGIGQISSEVPQNLSASRPQDRQFILSSKKLLLSDSGFYLCAWQRQLNTEAFFGQGTRLTVV.